The next 10 T cell receptor beta chains were all read from a single sample in a study of early T cells in non-severe SARS-CoV-2 infection. TCRdb re-called the 5' RACE reads through MiXCR, storing one row per CDR3 protein. The sample consists of 80,000 to 95,000 distinct CDR3 sequences, 11% to 15% of them appearing once. Sequenced: whole blood. These TCRs come from an adult who was a healthcare worker with PCR-confirmed SARS-CoV-2 infection or an uninfected control (not recorded which).

The chain has TRBV30 and TRBJ1-3, with 7 bases matching TRBD1. The V segment lost 4 bases and the J segment 7 bases; nucleotides outside the gene matches: 10. The CDR3 sequence is 14 residues long. From germline, CDR1 is GTSNPN and CDR2 SVGIG (reference sequence). The CDR3 DNA reads as TGTGCCTGGACTGTTCTGGACAGGCGTAACACCATATATTTT. It codes for CAWTVLDRRNTIYF.

This clonotype was seen only a few times. The J gene is TRBJ1-4, the V gene TRBV29-1; 12 bases fit TRBD1. The CDR3 runs to 13 residues. CDR1 is SQVTM and CDR2 is ANQGSEA in the germline V gene. V was clipped by 5 bases and J by 8 bases; unmatched bases: 3. The CDR3 is CSVTGTGGEKLFF. The CDR3 coding sequence is TGCAGCGTTACCGGGACAGGGGGCGAAAAACTGTTTTTT.

V gene TRBV19 combines with J gene TRBJ2-7; TRBD2 might be the D (6 bases). Germline V gene data show CDR1 as LNHDA and CDR2 as SQIVND (reference sequence). The CDR3 has 15 amino acids. V lost 3 bases and J 9 bases, leaving 21 bases between the germline ends. Here the CDR3 reads CASSIGDSSPPVQYF. For the CDR3, the DNA is TGTGCCAGTAGTATTGGGGACTCCTCTCCTCCCGTGCAGTACTTC.

This clonotype was observed at least ten times. J is TRBJ2-1 and V is TRBV7-8; 10 positions match TRBD2. V dropped 6 bases and J dropped 6; count of bases not matched to a gene: 14. CDR1 is SGHVS, CDR2 FQNEAQ, per germline. The CDR3 contains 17 residues. CDR3 DNA: TGTGCCAGCAGTTCTCACACCGGGGTAGCGGGGGGCAATGAGCAGTTCTTC. Its protein is CASSSHTGVAGGNEQFF.

This clonotype was seen many times. The genes are TRBV28 and TRBJ2-2, with D hard to call. The CDR3 spans 12 residues. From germline, CDR1 is MDHEN and CDR2 SYDVKM. V was clipped by 4 bases and J by 8 bases, with 8 bases between them. The CDR3 DNA sequence: TGTGCCAGCAGTTATGTCGTAGGGGAGCTGTTTTTT. Its protein product is CASSYVVGELFF.

In DNA, the CDR3 is TGTGCCAGTCGGGTACTCAGCACAGATACGCAGTATTTT. It yields the protein CASRVLSTDTQYF. The V gene is TRBV28, the J gene TRBJ2-3; D unclear. Germline V lookup: CDR1 MDHEN, CDR2 SYDVKM. V was clipped by 9 bases and J by 0 bases, with 10 bases between them. The CDR3 runs to 13 residues.

V and J are TRBV20-1 and TRBJ1-1; TRBD1 might be the D (6 bases). The CDR3 spans 17 residues. The V and J ends lost 0 bases and 5 bases respectively, with 22 bases between them. In germline, CDR1 is DFQATT, CDR2 SNEGSKA (reference sequence). This chain's CDR3 is CSARDPISGTGKTEAFF. The DNA of the CDR3 is TGCAGTGCTAGAGATCCTATCTCGGGCACAGGGAAAACTGAAGCTTTCTTT.

The V gene is TRBV30, the J gene TRBJ2-2, with a tentative D call TRBD2 (6 bases). This CDR3 is built from 15 residues. Looked up from germline, CDR1 is GTSNPN and CDR2 is SVGIG (reference sequence). V was clipped by 3 bases and J by 1 base, with 12 bases between them. This CDR3 is CAWSPGTLNTGELFF. Written as DNA, the CDR3 is TGTGCCTGGAGCCCCGGGACTCTGAACACCGGGGAGCTGTTTTTT.

The chain uses TRBV9 and TRBJ2-5; no clear D. The length of the CDR3 is 15 residues. Trimming removed 0 bases from V and 5 bases from J, with 14 bases in between. Germline lookup yields CDR1 SGDLS and CDR2 YYNGEE. The CDR3 DNA reads as TGTGCCAGCAGCGTAGAAGGGCGGTACCTGGAGACCCAGTACTTC. Translated: CASSVEGRYLETQYF.

This clonotype was recorded at least ten times. V usage is TRBV9 and J usage is TRBJ1-2; 9 nucleotides agree with TRBD1. The junction had 4 bases not matched to a gene; V was cut back by 3 bases and J by 4 bases. Looked up from germline, CDR1 is SGDLS and CDR2 is YYNGEE. CDR3 length: 14 residues. The CDR3 nucleotides read TGTGCCAGCAGCGAACAGGGGGCTTCCTATGGCTACACCTTC. This codes for CASSEQGASYGYTF.